The 30 T cell receptor beta chains below all came from one sample that was sequenced in a study of cytotoxic CD8 clonotypes in ibrutinib-treated CLL. Sequencing was performed with immunoSEQ multiplex PCR; in TCRdb, only in-frame clones are kept and a portion is missing. The profile shows about 68,000 clones, under 70% of them singletons. Sequencing was performed on PBMCs, taken after 12 months of ibrutinib treatment. These receptors were collected from a human donor with chronic lymphocytic leukemia.

Details on this clone: Distinct nucleotide sequences in the sample also encode this CDR3. V gene TRBV9 combines with J gene TRBJ1-1; 7 nucleotides line up with TRBD1. This CDR3 has 17 amino acids. The germline CDR1 and CDR2 sequences are SGDLS and YYNGEE. With 0 bases clipped from V and 0 bases from J, the junction kept 8 bases outside the gene matches. For the CDR3, the DNA is TGTGCCAGCAGCGTAGACCTTCCAGGGGGGGTGAACACTGAAGCTTTCTTT. As protein: CASSVDLPGGVNTEAFF.

This sequence joins TRBV28 and TRBJ1-2; D perhaps matches TRBD1 (5 bases). The CDR3 consists of 14 residues. Trimming removed 2 bases at V and 4 bases at J, with 11 bases between. Germline-derived CDR1 and CDR2 are MDHEN and SYDVKM. The CDR3 is CASSLGGYFYGYTF. The CDR3 DNA reads TGTGCCAGCAGTTTAGGGGGATATTTCTATGGCTACACCTTC.

This chain uses TRBV5-1 with TRBJ2-1, with 8 bases lining up with TRBD1. The germline V gene has CDR1 SGHRS and CDR2 YFSETQ. The CDR3 totals 12 residues. The V and J ends lost 3 bases and 11 bases, in that order; junction bases with no gene match: 4. This CDR3 is CASSSQGGKQFF. The CDR3 DNA reads as TGCGCCAGCAGCTCACAGGGGGGTAAGCAGTTCTTC. The full variable domain, with the rest looked up from reference TRBV5-1 and TRBJ2-1, is KAGVTQTPRYLIKTRGQQVTLSCSPISGHRSVSWYQQTPGQGLQFLFEYFSETQRNKGNFPGRFSGRQFSNSRSEMNVSTLELGDSALYLCASSSQGGKQFFGPGTRLTVL.

The gene calls are TRBV9 and TRBJ2-4; no clear D. The CDR3 has 11 amino acids. V was shortened by 3 bases and J by 8 bases, with 6 bases between the two germline ends. The V gene's germline CDR1 is SGDLS and CDR2 YYNGEE. As DNA, the CDR3 is TGTGCCAGCAGCGCTGGGTACATTCAGTACTTC. Protein: CASSAGYIQYF.

V and J are TRBV29-1 and TRBJ2-3, with D possibly being TRBD1 (6 bases). CDR3 length: 16 amino acids. The germline V and J ends were trimmed by 4 bases and 11 bases, with 28 bases remaining between them. Germline CDR1 is SQVTM and CDR2 is ANQGSEA. The CDR3 sequence: CSVVPLGQGRLSRQYF. The DNA of the CDR3 is TGCAGCGTTGTCCCTTTGGGACAAGGGCGTCTTAGTAGGCAGTATTTT.

This clone was detected a few times. V usage is TRBV15 and J usage is TRBJ1-1; D not certain. The CDR3 is 14 residues long. V was clipped by 8 bases and J by 3 bases, with 16 bases between them. CDR1 and CDR2 (germline): LNHNV, YYDKDF (reference sequence). CDR3 sequence (DNA): TGTGCCACCGGGAGGCGGGGTCCGGACACTGAAGCTTTCTTT. The encoded protein is CATGRRGPDTEAFF. The full variable domain, completed using reference TRBV15 and TRBJ1-1, is DAMVIQNPRYQVTQFGKPVTLSCSQTLNHNVMYWYQQKSSQAPKLLFHYYDKDFNNEADTPDNFQSRRPNTSFCFLDIRSPGLGDTAMYLCATGRRGPDTEAFFGQGTRLTVV.

This clone was seen more than once but under ten times. DNA for the CDR3: TGTGCCTGGAGTTCTCGCCCGGGAACCCCTGGCTACACCTTC. Translated, it gives CAWSSRPGTPGYTF. J is TRBJ1-2 and V is TRBV30; unclear D gene. V lost 2 bases and J lost 7, with 17 bases in between. Germline loops: CDR1 GTSNPN, CDR2 SVGIG (reference sequence). There are 14 residues in the CDR3.

The chain recombines TRBV15 with TRBJ2-7; TRBD2 matches 11 bases. The CDR3 extends over 17 amino acids. CDR1 and CDR2 from the germline V gene are LNHNV and YYDKDF (reference sequence). The J segment lost 6 bases and the V segment lost 1 base, leaving 11 bases of the junction unmatched. Here the CDR3 reads CATSRGLAGYPASEQYF. The CDR3, as DNA: TGTGCCACCAGCAGAGGACTAGCGGGGTACCCCGCATCCGAGCAGTACTTC. Complete variable domain (other parts from reference TRBV15 and TRBJ2-7): DAMVIQNPRYQVTQFGKPVTLSCSQTLNHNVMYWYQQKSSQAPKLLFHYYDKDFNNEADTPDNFQSRRPNTSFCFLDIRSPGLGDTAMYLCATSRGLAGYPASEQYFGPGTRLTVT.

The chain has TRBV20-1 and TRBJ1-2; D not certain. Deletions cut 3 bases from V and 11 bases from J, with 7 bases between. The CDR3 runs 9 residues. Germline CDR1 is DFQATT and CDR2 is SNEGSKA (reference sequence). The CDR3 here is CSASRWYTF. In DNA form, the CDR3 reads TGCAGTGCTAGTCGTTGGTACACCTTC.

This rearrangement joins TRBV19 to TRBJ1-1; maybe TRBD1 (5 bases). CDR1 LNHDA and CDR2 SQIVND come from the germline V gene (reference sequence). This CDR3 is 15 amino acids long. V gave up 3 bases and J gave up 4 bases, with 15 bases separating them. CDR3 DNA: TGTGCCAGTAGTATTGTTAATGGGGCAGGCACTGAAGCTTTCTTT. Amino acids: CASSIVNGAGTEAFF.

This chain uses TRBV18 with TRBJ2-7, with 9 positions matching TRBD1. The CDR3 is 15 amino acids. The V gene's germline CDR1 is KGHSH and CDR2 LQKENI. The V and J ends lost 6 bases and 0 bases, in that order; junction bases with no gene match: 6. This CDR3 is CASSAGTGLSYEQYF. For the CDR3, the DNA is TGTGCCAGCTCCGCCGGGACAGGGCTCTCCTACGAGCAGTACTTC.

This clone was picked up one time. The V gene is TRBV18, the J gene TRBJ1-1; D remains ambiguous. Germline values: CDR1 KGHSH, CDR2 LQKENI. V lost 3 bases to trimming and J lost 1 base, with 12 bases between them. The CDR3 totals 15 residues. The CDR3, as DNA: TGTGCCAGCTCACCGGGAGTAGGGCAGAACACTGAAGCTTTCTTT. Its protein is CASSPGVGQNTEAFF.

The chain carries TRBV30 and TRBJ2-6; TRBD1 matches 9 bases. CDR3 length equals 14 residues. J was trimmed by 3 bases and V by 5 bases; bases with no gene match: 2. CDR1 is GTSNPN, CDR2 SVGIG, per germline (reference sequence). CDR3 DNA sequence: TGTGCCTGGGGGACAGGGAGTGGGGCCAACGTCCTGACTTTC. This codes for CAWGTGSGANVLTF.

The chain has TRBV5-6 and TRBJ2-1; D not certain. Germline assignment: CDR1 SGHDT and CDR2 YYEEEE. This CDR3 is built from 14 residues. Trimming shortened V by 4 bases and J by 0 bases, and 8 bases separated the two germline ends. In DNA, the CDR3 is TGTGCCAGCAGCAGGCGTAGCTCCTACAATGAGCAGTTCTTC. Translation gives CASSRRSSYNEQFF.

V usage is TRBV18 and J usage is TRBJ1-1; maybe TRBD1 (6 bases). With 3 bases removed from V and 4 bases from J, the gap between germline ends came to 12 bases. Germline loops: CDR1 KGHSH, CDR2 LQKENI. CDR3 length equals 14 residues. CDR3 protein: CASSPTPGATEAFF. DNA for the CDR3: TGTGCCAGCTCACCTACGCCAGGGGCCACTGAAGCTTTCTTT.

The chain employs TRBV5-1 and TRBJ1-1; D unclear. The CDR3 loop spans 13 amino acids. Germline CDR1 SGHRS, CDR2 YFSETQ. V lost 6 bases, J lost 1 base, and 10 bases lay in between. The CDR3, as DNA: TGCGCCAGCAAGCGCGATACGAACACTGAAGCTTTCTTT. As protein: CASKRDTNTEAFF.

This clone is a singleton in its sample. The gene calls are TRBV6-5 and TRBJ1-2; 9 bases fit TRBD1. Germline CDR1 is MNHEY and CDR2 is SVGAGI. J gave up 3 bases and V 6 bases, and 2 bases lay outside the gene matches. The CDR3 runs 13 residues. CDR3 region: CASSRTGDYGYTF. The CDR3, as DNA: TGTGCCAGCAGCCGGACAGGGGACTATGGCTACACCTTC.

This rearrangement joins TRBV30 to TRBJ1-4, with a possible D match to TRBD1 (5 bases). Germline CDR1 reads GTSNPN; CDR2 reads SVGIG (reference sequence). This CDR3 is 13 amino acids long. Trimming stripped 5 bases from V and 7 bases from J, with 14 bases between. CDR3 region: CAWRRNGGEKLFF. The CDR3 DNA reads TGTGCCTGGCGACGAAATGGGGGTGAAAAACTGTTTTTT. Variable domain in full (rest from reference TRBV30 and TRBJ1-4): SQTIHQWPATLVQPVGSPLSLECTVEGTSNPNLYWYRQAAGRGLQLLFYSVGIGQISSEVPQNLSASRPQDRQFILSSKKLLLSDSGFYLCAWRRNGGEKLFFGSGTQLSVL.

The J gene is TRBJ1-5, the V gene TRBV30, with D unclear. CDR1 is GTSNPN and CDR2 is SVGIG in the germline V gene (reference sequence). The V gene lost 0 bases and the J gene lost 0 bases, with 15 bases spanning the gap. CDR3 length equals 17 residues. CDR3 bases: TGTGCCTGGAGTGTGTCCAGATCGAGCTATAGCAATCAGCCCCAGCATTTT. Its translation is CAWSVSRSSYSNQPQHF.

The rearrangement links TRBV6-5 to TRBJ2-3; the match to TRBD1 covers 9 bases. Germline V gene data show CDR1 as MNHEY and CDR2 as SVGAGI. The J segment lost 4 bases and the V segment lost 6 bases, leaving 8 bases of the junction unmatched. CDR3 length: 15 amino acids. Here the CDR3 reads CASSLLGTGSDTQYF. The CDR3 coding sequence is TGTGCCAGCAGCCTCCTTGGGACAGGGTCAGATACGCAGTATTTT.

The rearrangement uses TRBV10-3 and TRBJ2-7, with 8 bases fitting TRBD2. CDR3 length equals 14 residues. CDR1 is ENHRY, CDR2 SYGVKD, per germline. Unmatched junction bases numbered 9, after V lost 5 bases and J lost 6 bases. CDR3 protein: CAISSAGGYREQYF. DNA for the CDR3: TGTGCCATCAGTAGCGCGGGGGGCTATCGCGAGCAGTACTTC.

The genes are TRBV7-6 and TRBJ2-7; D may correspond to TRBD1 or TRBD2 (5 bases each). The CDR3 loop spans 15 amino acids. The germline V gene encodes CDR1 SGHVS and CDR2 FNYEAQ. Deletions cut 0 bases from V and 5 bases from J, with 14 bases between. The CDR3 reads CASSLAWGKSDEQYF. The CDR3 coding sequence is TGTGCCAGCAGCTTAGCGTGGGGGAAGAGCGACGAGCAGTACTTC.

The genes are TRBV10-1 and TRBJ2-2; no clear D gene. Germline CDR1 and CDR2: WNHNN and SYGVQD (reference sequence). The length of the CDR3 is 13 residues. V was clipped by 7 bases and J by 6 bases, with 12 bases between them. The CDR3 region has the DNA TGCGCCAGCACCGAGACAAGGTCCGGGGAGCTGTTTTTT. The encoded protein is CASTETRSGELFF.

The chain is built from TRBV11-2 and TRBJ2-3, with D unresolved. In germline, CDR1 is SGHAT, CDR2 FQNNGV. The CDR3 consists of 15 residues. Between the trimmed V and J ends, which lost 1 base and 2 bases, there was a span of 10 bases. The CDR3 reads CASSLVAGPTDTQYF. CDR3 DNA: TGTGCCAGCAGCTTAGTAGCAGGACCCACAGATACGCAGTATTTT.

This clone was seen more than once but under ten times. V usage is TRBV6-1 and J usage is TRBJ1-5; weak D call: TRBD1 (6 bases). Germline V lookup: CDR1 MNHNS, CDR2 SASEGT. Trimming pared 3 bases from V and 0 bases from J, leaving 15 bases between. This CDR3 comprises 17 residues. This CDR3 is CASSERGRGGSNQPQHF. CDR3 coding DNA: TGTGCCAGCAGTGAGAGAGGGAGAGGGGGTAGCAATCAGCCCCAGCATTTT.

This chain joins TRBV5-8 and TRBJ2-1, with D perhaps assigned TRBD1 or TRBD2 (5 bases each). V was shortened by 0 bases and J by 1 base, with 14 bases between the two germline ends. The CDR3 covers 17 residues. Germline V gene sequence: CDR1 SGHTS, CDR2 YDEGEE. CDR3 in DNA: TGTGCCAGCAGCTTGGAGACGGGACCGCCATCCTACAATGAGCAGTTCTTC. It encodes CASSLETGPPSYNEQFF.

The genes are TRBV11-3 and TRBJ2-1; D not resolved. Germline CDR1 is SGHNT and CDR2 is YENEEA. The CDR3 covers 13 residues. V shed 5 bases and J shed 10 bases, with 15 bases lying between them. For the CDR3, the DNA is TGTGCCAGCAGCCCAGACACCTCCCCCGAGCAGTTCTTC. Translation gives CASSPDTSPEQFF.

The CDR3 DNA follows: TGCGCCAGCAGCTTGGTTCAGGGCACAGATACGCAGTATTTT. Protein sequence: CASSLVQGTDTQYF. The chain employs TRBV5-1 and TRBJ2-3; D gene ambiguous. V gave up 0 bases and J gave up 1 base, with 6 bases separating them. Germline V gene lookup returns CDR1 SGHRS and CDR2 YFSETQ. CDR3 length: 14 amino acids. The full variable domain, with the rest looked up from reference TRBV5-1 and TRBJ2-3, is KAGVTQTPRYLIKTRGQQVTLSCSPISGHRSVSWYQQTPGQGLQFLFEYFSETQRNKGNFPGRFSGRQFSNSRSEMNVSTLELGDSALYLCASSLVQGTDTQYFGPGTRLTVL.

The chain links TRBV5-1 to TRBJ2-3, with D possibly being TRBD2 (7 bases). The CDR3 sequence is 16 residues long. Per the germline V gene, CDR1 is SGHRS and CDR2 is YFSETQ. V shed 0 bases and J shed 4 bases, with 15 bases lying between them. The CDR3 coding sequence is TGCGCCAGCAGCTTGGAGTGGGGGGGCTTGGCAGATACGCAGTATTTT. Translated, it gives CASSLEWGGLADTQYF.

This chain connects TRBV30 to TRBJ2-2, with D possibly TRBD2 on 6 matching bases. This CDR3 spans 13 amino acids. The germline gives CDR1 GTSNPN, CDR2 SVGIG (reference sequence). The V and J ends lost 5 bases and 4 bases respectively, with 11 bases between them. The CDR3 region has the DNA TGTGCCTGGGCGGGGAGTTCCACCGGGGAGCTGTTTTTT. Protein sequence: CAWAGSSTGELFF. Combining the CDR3 with reference TRBV30 and TRBJ2-2 gives the whole variable domain SQTIHQWPATLVQPVGSPLSLECTVEGTSNPNLYWYRQAAGRGLQLLFYSVGIGQISSEVPQNLSASRPQDRQFILSSKKLLLSDSGFYLCAWAGSSTGELFFGEGSRLTVL.